The source of this TCR beta chain is a study of shared clonotypes between healthy human individuals. Concerning this clone itself: Its antigen is not identified.

The CDR3 extends over 18 amino acids. The germline V gene has CDR1 MDHEN and CDR2 SYDVKM. V lost 5 bases and J lost 4, with 27 bases in between. The study's findings and limits: Rarefaction gave evidence that sorted-subset sequencing remained incomplete despite large depth.

The table came from immunoSEQ multiplex PCR; TCRdb's copy has only in-frame clones and leaves some out. The data hold a few million clones, with approximately 90% observed a single time. The source is a man in his late teens or twenties in good health. Sequencing input: naive CD4+ T cells sorted from blood. As to subset: CD45RA+ positively selected. The chain combines TRBV28 with TRBJ2-7, with a weak D call TRBD1 (6 bases). CDR3 loop: CASSKLLVSGTQGYEQYF. The CDR3 DNA is TGTGCCAGCAGTAAATTACTCGTTTCCGGGACACAGGGTTACGAGCAGTACTTC.